This T cell receptor (beta chain) was identified in a study of cytomegalovirus exposure and HLA in healthy donors (dated by TCRdb to between 2016 and 2019). Describing the broader study: In an earlier analysis of 587 of the donors, around 300 Gb of sequence data and 117 million unique TCR beta sequences from 180 million or so T cells were reported. An early release that covered fewer than 800 HLA-typed donors contained 250 to 350 gigabases of sequencing data and 70 million to 100 million unique TCR sequences. Of the 398 genotyped donors, roughly 80% fell in the genetic ancestry cluster associated with self-reported Caucasian donors. The study aimed to test whether cataloging public T cell receptors could reveal signatures of past pathogen exposure. The T cell repertoires of under 700 subjects were profiled by immunosequencing and related to cytomegalovirus serostatus. In addition to the first cohort of approximately 650 subjects, a separate validation cohort of 130 or so different subjects was used. To predict cytomegalovirus infection status, the study combined high-throughput TCR immunosequencing, statistical association of individual TCRs with disease status, and machine learning. In a later analysis, previously published TCR beta repertoires from 600 to 850 donors were re-analyzed and high-resolution HLA genotyping was added so that TCR occurrence patterns could be studied. Rather than drawing on any new phenotypic data, the later analysis identified candidate immune exposures from TCR beta sequences and the way those sequences occurred across donors. To decide whether each TCR beta V gene segment behaved as functional or pseudogenic, an earlier analysis of some 540 of the donors relied on high-throughput TCR beta sequencing. Donor age, sex, ethnicity and CMV serostatus were compiled together with the repertoire data. A later genetic analysis used genome-wide SNP genotypes for about 60% of the 666 donors, treating that subset as a discovery cohort. All discovery cohort repertoires had been generated using a single sequencing platform. HLA typing included class I and class II loci at four-digit resolution. The number of typed donors differed by locus: about 620-640 for A, B, C, DRB1 and DQB1; roughly 510 for DQA1; approximately 600 for DPA1; and some 450 for DPB1. Four to six DR-DQ haplotypes were handled as single units for association and clustering because linkage in the cohort was strong. Among roughly 400 genotyped donors of the cohort, an average of around 220,000 unique TCR beta nucleotide sequences was sequenced per donor, of which 15% to 20% were non-productive.

In total, 630 or so healthy bone marrow donors made up the cohort. At the time of sampling, every cohort member was nominally healthy, though immune exposures that went unrecorded were likely present. The donor was CMV seropositive and belonged to the group of more than 250 seropositive cohort members. Each donor provided a peripheral blood sample, and peripheral blood mononuclear cells were used for TCR beta sequencing. Genomic DNA extraction from the blood cell samples was performed with the Qiagen DNeasy Blood Extraction Kit. Library preparation was by the immunoSEQ multiplex PCR assay. For the multiplex PCR, a mixture combining 60 forward primers for TCR Vbeta segments and 13 reverse primers for TCR Jbeta segments was used. Amplification of the CDR3 region of rearranged TCR beta genes was performed with a multiplex PCR assay on genomic DNA. The Illumina HiSeq System was used to sequence the amplified TCR beta libraries as 87-base-pair reads. The authors' pipeline ran thus. Across the 500 to 850 repertoires, a later analysis counted tens of millions of unique TCR beta chains, approximately 10 million of which were shared by at least two donors. Raw reads were error-corrected and collapsed into unique sequences by a nearest-neighbor algorithm in which closely related sequences were merged to remove PCR and sequencing errors. CDR3 sequences were aligned to IMGT reference sequences to assign V, D and J gene segments. Each retained sequence needed at least a six-nucleotide match to both a V gene segment and a J gene segment. Rearrangements were classified as productive when the CDR3 lacked stop codons and remained in frame with V and J, and all other rearrangements were classified as non-productive. CDR3 was defined by IMGT convention, running from the second conserved V-encoded cysteine to the conserved J-encoded phenylalanine. In an earlier analysis of around 570 of the donors, sequences lacking an unambiguous match to a single V gene segment were excluded. An earlier analysis of a few hundred of the donors classified V segments as functional when productive rearrangements were above 56.7% and as segregating when the standard deviation between donors was above 5%. A statistical classification framework was developed to diagnose cytomegalovirus status using the catalog of TCR beta chain sequences. In a later analysis, V and J genes were assigned by comparing TCR nucleotide sequences against IMGT/GENE-DB human TR gene sequences. The TCRdist pipeline was used in a later analysis to assign CDR3 sequences and most-parsimonious VDJ recombination scenarios. A later analysis defined each TCR beta chain by its CDR3 amino acid sequence plus V-gene family, and excluded reads lacking a unique V-gene family. To address suspected cross-contamination and a sequencing artifact, a later analysis removed 450 to 700 highly shared, low-generation-probability nucleotide sequences. In a later analysis, a clonal expansion index for each public chain was calculated from normalized within-repertoire ranks of inferred template counts. In a later analysis, generation probabilities were computed using a VDJ recombination model fitted to out-of-frame rearrangements, and the results were checked against IGoR. In a later analysis, hypergeometric tests were used to score TCR-TCR, TCR-HLA and TCR-CMV co-occurrence, with a repertoire-size bias correction applied to TCR pairs. A later analysis estimated false discovery rates by permuting HLA or CMV assignments 20 times. A later analysis grouped co-occurring TCRs with DBSCAN, adding TCRdist sequence similarity when clustering within HLA-allele-positive subsets. Co-occurrence clustering excluded repertoires with fewer than 30,000 or more than 120,000 public chains, plus five with anomalous nucleotide sharing. Not all clones reach the TCRdb copy of this immuneACCESS table, which keeps in-frame sequences only. Checked studies attribute under half of the gap to unresolved V genes and leave the rest unexplained. The V and J calls and clone size were taken over from that table, and D and trimming were inferred from the DNA. This sample lists some 140,000 clones; over 75% were detected once. The top ten hold just over 8.5% of the sample.

Study-level results and caveats: When HLA alleles, especially DR and DQ, strongly co-occurred, TCR associations were difficult to assign to individual alleles. In an earlier analysis of 587 of the donors, most TCR beta V segments appeared in productive rearrangements about 87% or about 30% of the time, broadly matching IMGT annotations. For the cohort, immune exposure information was limited to CMV serostatus. A later analysis associated approximately 17,000 TCR beta sequences with specific HLA alleles at a false discovery rate of 0.05. In vitro tests confirmed that a few of the cytomegalovirus-associated TCR beta chains recognize cytomegalovirus antigens. The earlier analysis of 450 to 700 of the donors excluded over 15 rarely observed V segments, including chromosome 9 orphons, because counts were too low. Several of the top co-occurrence clusters appeared to be linked to parvovirus B19, influenza, CMV and Epstein-Barr virus, according to a later analysis. Because the 87-base-pair reads could not distinguish some IMGT-functional V segments, including TRBV6-2 and TRBV6-3, those segments were excluded. A later genetic analysis associated a missense DCLRE1C variant with V-gene and J-gene trimming of TCR beta chains, and an independent cohort replicated the association. Compared with the 666-donor mean, donors in an Asian-associated ancestry cluster had fewer N-insertions in productive TCRs, according to a later genetic analysis. A group of highly shared sequence variants was considered likely to be a technical artifact of the sequencing pipeline. The presence/absence analyses assumed that sequencing depth was roughly uniform across donors, and that assumption may not be true. The study gave a list of more than 150 TCR beta chains associated with cytomegalovirus. In this cohort, only TCR beta chains were sequenced, and detectable features were limited by the absence of alpha or paired-chain data. Correlated functional status among segregating V segments might reflect linkage disequilibrium, but an unknown experimental factor could not be ruled out. Cytomegalovirus status was reported to be diagnosed by the classifier with high specificity and sensitivity in both the original and validation cohorts. A further reported finding was that TCR beta sequences accurately predicted the HLA-A and HLA-B alleles for most subjects in the first cohort. In a later analysis, most CMV-associated TCR beta chains were found to appear HLA-restricted, with HLA associations seemingly driven largely by CMV exposure. A later analysis found that HLA-associated TCR beta chains were more clonally expanded and had lower generation probabilities than equally common non-associated chains. The authors suggested that the approach could potentially be generalized to other disease states and immunological phenotypes. In a later analysis, the rate of TCR association differed among HLA loci, with DRB1 alleles having the most associated TCRs and HLA-C alleles having the fewest. Across donors, most TCR sequences were observed very rarely, whereas some public TCRs were present in many individuals. Because HLA typing was unavailable for some donors at each locus, only the typed subset was used in association tests.

The table lists this clone with a few counts. Its antigen has not been determined. Per-base qualities were not stored, and no clone one base away is much larger. Germline trimming: 10 bases from V, 1 base from J; junction bases outside gene matches: 12. Taken from cysteine to phenylalanine, the CDR3 has 17 residues. CDR3 DNA is the only sequence kept; it has 51 bases, read in frame from the first base. CDR1 LNHDA and CDR2 SQIVND are derived from the germline V gene (reference sequence). The V and J genes are TRBV19 and TRBJ2-6; TRBD1 agrees with 8 junctional bases. The sample comprised PBMCs. The sequence came from a woman between 50 and 59 years old in good health and CMV-seropositive. The CDR3 loop reads CAIRGRGLASGANVLTF. The DNA sequence is as follows: TGTGCCATACGTGGCAGGGGGCTAGCATCTGGGGCCAACGTCCTGACTTTC.